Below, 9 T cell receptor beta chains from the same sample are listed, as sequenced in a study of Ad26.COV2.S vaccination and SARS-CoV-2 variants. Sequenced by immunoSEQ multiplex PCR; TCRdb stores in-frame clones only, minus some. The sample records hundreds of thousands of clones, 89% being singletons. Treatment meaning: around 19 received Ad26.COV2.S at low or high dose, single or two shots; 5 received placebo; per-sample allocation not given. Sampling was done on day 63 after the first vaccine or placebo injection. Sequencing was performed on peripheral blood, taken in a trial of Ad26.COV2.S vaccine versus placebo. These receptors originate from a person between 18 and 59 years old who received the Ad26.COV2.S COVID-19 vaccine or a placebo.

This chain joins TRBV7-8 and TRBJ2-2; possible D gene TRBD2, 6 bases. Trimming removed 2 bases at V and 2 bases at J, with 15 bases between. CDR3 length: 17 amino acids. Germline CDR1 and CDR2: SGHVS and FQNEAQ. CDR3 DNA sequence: TGTGCCAGCAGCTTAAGGGACTCTTTTCCCAACACCGGGGAGCTGTTTTTT. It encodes CASSLRDSFPNTGELFF.

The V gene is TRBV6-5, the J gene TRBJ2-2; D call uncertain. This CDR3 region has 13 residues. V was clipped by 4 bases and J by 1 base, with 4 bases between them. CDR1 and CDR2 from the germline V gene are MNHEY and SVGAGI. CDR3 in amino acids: CASSLGNTGELFF. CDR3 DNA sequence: TGTGCCAGCAGTTTAGGGAACACCGGGGAGCTGTTTTTT.

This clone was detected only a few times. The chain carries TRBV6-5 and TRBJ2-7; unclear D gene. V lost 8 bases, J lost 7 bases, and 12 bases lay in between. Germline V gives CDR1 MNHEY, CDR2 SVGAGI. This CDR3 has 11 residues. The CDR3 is CASGRPREQYV. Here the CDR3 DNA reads TGTGCCAGCGGTCGGCCTCGGGAGCAGTACGTC.

The CDR3 here is CSASPHTRGVEGYGYTF. The CDR3 DNA sequence: TGCAGTGCTAGTCCACACACACGTGGGGTAGAAGGGTATGGCTACACCTTC. J is TRBJ1-2 and V is TRBV20-1; no firm D call. The CDR3 length is 17 residues. Germline loops: CDR1 DFQATT, CDR2 SNEGSKA (reference sequence). Between the trimmed V and J ends, which lost 3 bases and 5 bases, there was a span of 25 bases.

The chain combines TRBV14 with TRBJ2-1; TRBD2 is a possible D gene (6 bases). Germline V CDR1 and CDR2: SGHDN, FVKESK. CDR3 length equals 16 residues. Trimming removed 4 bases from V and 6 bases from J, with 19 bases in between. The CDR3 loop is CASSRYGSGGTNEQFF. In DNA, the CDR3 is TGTGCCAGCAGCCGTTACGGGTCAGGAGGGACCAATGAGCAGTTCTTC.

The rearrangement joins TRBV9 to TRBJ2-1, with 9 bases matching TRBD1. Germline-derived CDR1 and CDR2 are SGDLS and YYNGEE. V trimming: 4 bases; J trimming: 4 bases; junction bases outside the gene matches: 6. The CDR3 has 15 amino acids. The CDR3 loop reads CASSPRTGEYNEQFF. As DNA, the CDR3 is TGTGCCAGCAGCCCTCGGACAGGGGAATACAATGAGCAGTTCTTC.

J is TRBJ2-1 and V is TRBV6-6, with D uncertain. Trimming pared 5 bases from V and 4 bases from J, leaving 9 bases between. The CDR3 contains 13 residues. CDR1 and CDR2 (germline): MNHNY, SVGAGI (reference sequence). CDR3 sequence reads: CASSTQAYNEQFF. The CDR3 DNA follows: TGTGCCAGCAGTACTCAAGCGTACAATGAGCAGTTCTTC.

Here the CDR3 DNA reads TGTGCCAGCAGTCCCGGGACAGCGTATGGCTACACCTTC. It yields the protein CASSPGTAYGYTF. The chain has TRBV12-3 or TRBV12-4 and TRBJ1-2; TRBD1 matches at 7 bases. This CDR3 contains 13 residues. V was pared by 5 bases and J by 5 bases, with 5 bases of the junction left unmatched.

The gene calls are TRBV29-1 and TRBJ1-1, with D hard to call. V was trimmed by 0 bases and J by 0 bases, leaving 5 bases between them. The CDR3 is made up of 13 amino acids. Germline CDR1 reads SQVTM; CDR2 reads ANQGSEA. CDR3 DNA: TGCAGCGTTGAAGATAAGTTGAACACTGAAGCTTTCTTT. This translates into CSVEDKLNTEAFF.